What follows is one TCR beta chain and its context. This receptor's antigen is unknown. The record has no base qualities; no much larger clone is one base away. This entry belongs to a study of blood T cell repertoires in COVID-19 (dated by TCRdb to the early 2020s). In the study overall: Collaborator samples came from the United States, Italy and Spain and covered acute and convalescent phases of COVID-19. The prospective study material was composed of cDNA or gDNA derived from T cells, B-cell-depleted T cells, or PBMCs. The dataset comprised deeply sampled blood TCRbeta repertoires from subjects exposed to, actively infected with, or recovered from COVID-19. The repertoires were released in a freely available public database meant as a resource for research on the immune response to SARS-CoV-2. Samples came from the ongoing ImmuneRACE study (first 160 participants) plus 1,254 subjects from 6 global collaborators. The sample metadata nearly always contained a de-identified subject ID, COVID-19 status, age in years and sex. Where available, HLA class I and class II types were obtained from metadata supplied by the sample provider rather than from assay-based typing. Points the paper makes about the study in general: The amount of clinical and demographic metadata varied by source and participant and was provided uncurated.

Each collaborating institution followed its own protocols to collect whole blood in K2EDTA tubes. For TCRbeta analysis, collaborators shipped samples as frozen whole blood, isolated PBMCs, or DNA extracted from either of those sample types. TCRbeta CDR3 regions were amplified from genomic DNA by means of the immunoSEQ Assay, a bias-controlled multiplex PCR. On the authors' methods: Within the assay, amplification of reference gene primers was used to estimate how many nucleated cells each sample contained. To quantify the absolute abundance of each unique TCRbeta CDR3 rearrangement, sequence reads were collapsed and filtered. For each sample, productive Simpson clonality was calculated as the square root of Simpson's diversity index over productive rearrangements. Held by TCRdb, this immuneACCESS table contains in-frame sequences only and omits some clones. Under half of the omission traces to an unresolved V gene where checked; the cause of the rest is unknown. The D gene and trimming were derived from the DNA, and the V and J assignments and clone size from that table. Recorded for this sample are about 14,000 clones; around nine tenths of them occurred a single time. The ten largest clones add up to around 15% of the sample.

The CDR3 has 16 amino acids, counting the end cysteine and phenylalanine. Only the CDR3 DNA stays, 48 bases, in frame from base 1. Ends trimmed: V by 1 base, J by 0 bases; bases unmatched to a gene: 3. The germline V gene encodes CDR1 GTSNPN and CDR2 SVGIG (reference sequence). This sequence originates from a human donor with active COVID-19. The donor label of this sample is uncertain. Sequencing was done on a sample of peripheral blood. The chain is made from TRBV30 and TRBJ2-2; 9 nucleotides in the junction match TRBD2. The DNA sequence follows: TGTGCCTGGAGTGGGATAGCGGGGGCGAACACCGGGGAGCTGTTTTTT. This encodes CAWSGIAGANTGELFF.